These 10 T cell receptor beta chains came from one sample sequenced in a study of graft-versus-host responses after intestinal transplantation. Some clones are missing from TCRdb's copy, which holds only in-frame ones; the method was immunoSEQ multiplex PCR. Of 25,000 to 30,000 clones listed, around 96% are singletons. The specimen comprised PBMCs, sampled just over 29 days after intestinal transplant. These receptor sequences come from a human patient who received an intestinal transplant, so some T cells may come from the graft donor.

The chain combines TRBV2 with TRBJ1-5; tentative D call: TRBD1 (5 bases). Germline CDR1 reads SNHLY; CDR2 reads FYNNEI. The ends were cut back, 5 bases at V and 7 bases at J, with 15 bases in the middle. The CDR3 is 14 amino acids. CDR3 DNA sequence: TGTGCCAGCAGTTCATCAGGGTTTGGACAGCCCCAGCATTTT. It yields the protein CASSSSGFGQPQHF.

Written as DNA, the CDR3 is TGTGCCAGCAGCCAAGATCGCAAGCGTCCTAATCAGCCCCAGCATTTT. Encoded protein: CASSQDRKRPNQPQHF. V and J are TRBV14 and TRBJ1-5; D is undetermined. The V gene lost 0 bases and the J gene lost 4 bases, with 13 bases spanning the gap. The CDR3 runs to 16 residues. Germline values: CDR1 SGHDN, CDR2 FVKESK.

The V call is TRBV6-1, the J call TRBJ1-2; 8 positions match TRBD1. Germline lookup yields CDR1 MNHNS and CDR2 SASEGT. Trimming took 6 bases from V and 8 from J; bases not matched to a gene: 11. This CDR3 contains 14 residues. CDR3 nucleotide sequence: TGTGCCAGCAGACTTTTGGGACAGGCCAAGGGCTACACCTTC. Translation: CASRLLGQAKGYTF.

The chain employs TRBV20-1 and TRBJ2-2; D unresolved. V shed 0 bases and J shed 4 bases, with 0 bases lying between them. CDR3 size: 11 residues. In germline, CDR1 is DFQATT, CDR2 SNEGSKA (reference sequence). This chain's CDR3 is CSARDTGELFF. The CDR3 coding sequence is TGCAGTGCTAGAGACACCGGGGAGCTGTTTTTT.

This rearrangement joins TRBV4-2 to TRBJ2-1; TRBD2 matches 12 bases. CDR1 LGHNA and CDR2 YNFKEQ come from the germline V gene. V dropped 2 bases and J dropped 8; count of bases not matched to a gene: 1. This CDR3 has 14 amino acids. The CDR3: CASSQRLAGDEQFF. The CDR3 DNA is TGTGCCAGCAGCCAACGACTAGCGGGAGATGAGCAGTTCTTC.

The rearrangement links TRBV5-1 to TRBJ2-2; D may be TRBD1 (6 bases). CDR1 and CDR2 (germline): SGHRS, YFSETQ. V was clipped by 1 base and J by 0 bases, with 13 bases between them. The CDR3 length is 17 residues. CDR3 loop: CASSLKGRGSNTGELFF. The CDR3 DNA reads as TGCGCCAGCAGCTTGAAGGGCAGGGGATCGAACACCGGGGAGCTGTTTTTT.

V gene TRBV6-1 combines with J gene TRBJ2-7; the D call may be TRBD1 or TRBD2 (5 bases each). Germline CDR1 is MNHNS and CDR2 is SASEGT. This CDR3 spans 14 amino acids. The ends were cut back, 3 bases at V and 2 bases at J, with 11 bases in the middle. The CDR3 loop is CASSEWGIPYEQYF. Here the CDR3 DNA reads TGTGCCAGCAGTGAGTGGGGGATCCCCTACGAGCAGTACTTC.

The CDR3 protein is CASSLTGAATYEQYF. DNA for the CDR3: TGTGCCAGCAGCTTAACGGGCGCCGCAACCTACGAGCAGTACTTC. V is TRBV9 and J is TRBJ2-7; no firm D call. Trimming removed 4 bases from V and 2 bases from J, with 16 bases in between. The CDR3 is 15 residues long. The germline gives CDR1 SGDLS, CDR2 YYNGEE.

The chain links TRBV6-5 to TRBJ1-1; D is possibly TRBD1 (6 bases). Germline V CDR1 and CDR2: MNHEY, SVGAGI. The CDR3 runs 11 residues. The V gene lost 7 bases and the J gene lost 9 bases, with 12 bases spanning the gap. In nucleotides, the CDR3 is TGTGCCAGCATCACAGGGTTGCAAGCTTTCTTT. It is translated as CASITGLQAFF.

This clone was recorded once. The rearrangement uses TRBV4-3 and TRBJ2-3; a weak D match, TRBD1 (5 bases). The CDR3 is 20 amino acids. Germline V gene sequence: CDR1 LGHNA, CDR2 YSLEER. Trimming removed 0 bases from V and 0 bases from J, with 22 bases in between. In nucleotides, the CDR3 is TGCGCCAGCAGCCAAGAGAAAACCCCAACCACAGGATTTAGCACAGATACGCAGTATTTT. Its protein is CASSQEKTPTTGFSTDTQYF.